The 8 T cell receptor beta chains reported below all come from one sample, sequenced in a study of control samples from healthy donors and cancer patients. Some clones are missing from TCRdb's copy, which holds only in-frame ones; the method was immunoSEQ multiplex PCR. The data show roughly 150,000 clones, about 94% seen once. The source material was blood. These receptors were collected from a young woman in good health.

V usage is TRBV5-8 and J usage is TRBJ2-6, with D hard to call. Per the germline V gene, CDR1 is SGHTS and CDR2 is YDEGEE. CDR3 size: 17 residues. The ends were cut back, 0 bases at V and 0 bases at J, with 10 bases in the middle. Here the CDR3 DNA reads TGTGCCAGCAGCTTGGACAGTCTTTACTCTGGGGCCAACGTCCTGACTTTC. Translating gives CASSLDSLYSGANVLTF.

The chain has TRBV18 and TRBJ2-7, with TRBD1 identical over 7 bases. With 1 base clipped from V and 4 bases from J, the junction kept 4 bases outside the gene matches. Germline CDR1 is KGHSH and CDR2 is LQKENI. This CDR3 is built from 14 residues. CDR3 nucleotide sequence: TGTGCCAGCTCACCACAGGGGGCAGGGTACGAGCAGTACTTC. Its protein is CASSPQGAGYEQYF.

V and J are TRBV10-2 and TRBJ2-5, with a weak D call TRBD1 (5 bases). This CDR3 spans 16 amino acids. V gave up 0 bases and J gave up 4 bases, with 15 bases separating them. The germline V gene encodes CDR1 WSHSY and CDR2 SAAADI. The CDR3 DNA is TGCGCCAGCAGTGAGTCCCCGACAGCCCTGGGAGAGACCCAGTACTTC. Amino acids: CASSESPTALGETQYF.

V gene TRBV5-1 combines with J gene TRBJ1-1; D is possibly TRBD1 (5 bases). CDR1 SGHRS and CDR2 YFSETQ come from the germline V gene. CDR3 length: 16 residues. V gave up 0 bases and J gave up 8 bases, with 20 bases separating them. CDR3 DNA sequence: TGCGCCAGCAGCTTGGATAGTCAGGGCGCGCTACAAGAAGCTTTCTTT. Residues: CASSLDSQGALQEAFF.

This rearrangement joins TRBV9 to TRBJ2-1, with D unresolved. Germline V gives CDR1 SGDLS, CDR2 YYNGEE. The length of the CDR3 is 13 residues. Trimming took 0 bases from V and 10 from J, leaving 11 bases between them. The chain's CDR3 is CASSVEAFREQFF. CDR3 nucleotides: TGTGCCAGCAGCGTAGAGGCGTTCAGGGAGCAGTTCTTC.

This chain joins TRBV5-6 and TRBJ2-7, with TRBD1 as a possible D gene (6 bases). The CDR3 extends over 12 amino acids. Looked up from germline, CDR1 is SGHDT and CDR2 is YYEEEE. The V end lost 4 bases, the J end lost 4 bases, and 9 bases lay between the germline ends. The CDR3 DNA reads TGTGCCAGCAGCCGCAGGGGATACGAGCAGTACTTC. As protein: CASSRRGYEQYF.

The chain has TRBV19 and TRBJ2-7; no clear D. Germline values: CDR1 LNHDA, CDR2 SQIVND (reference sequence). The CDR3 is 12 residues long. Trimming shortened V by 3 bases and J by 2 bases, and 5 bases separated the two germline ends. The CDR3 DNA reads as TGTGCCAGTAGTATTGGGGCCTACGAGCAGTACTTC. Translating it yields CASSIGAYEQYF.

The chain carries TRBV28 and TRBJ2-5; D remains unclear. The CDR3 runs to 14 residues. The germline V gene encodes CDR1 MDHEN and CDR2 SYDVKM. V dropped 6 bases and J dropped 1 base, with 12 bases sitting between them. The DNA of the CDR3 is TGTGCCAGCAGCCCTAGAAGTCCCCAAGAGACCCAGTACTTC. Its translation is CASSPRSPQETQYF. Looking up the rest from reference TRBV28 and TRBJ2-5 gives the full variable domain: DVKVTQSSRYLVKRTGEKVFLECVQDMDHENMFWYRQDPGLGLRLIYFSYDVKMKEKGDIPEGYSVSREKKERFSLILESASTNQTSMYLCASSPRSPQETQYFGPGTRLLVL.